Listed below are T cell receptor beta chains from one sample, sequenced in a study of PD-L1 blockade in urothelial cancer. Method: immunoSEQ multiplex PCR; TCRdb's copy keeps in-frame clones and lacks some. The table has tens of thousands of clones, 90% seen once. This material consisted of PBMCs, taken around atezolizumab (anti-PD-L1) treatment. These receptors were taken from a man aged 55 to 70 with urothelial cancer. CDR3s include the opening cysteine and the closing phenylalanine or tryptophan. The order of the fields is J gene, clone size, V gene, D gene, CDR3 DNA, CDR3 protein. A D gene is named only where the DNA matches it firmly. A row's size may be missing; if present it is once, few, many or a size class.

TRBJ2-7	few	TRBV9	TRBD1	TGTGCCAGCAGCGTAGGGACAGGGGGGTCGTGGGAGCAGTACTTC	CASSVGTGGSWEQYF
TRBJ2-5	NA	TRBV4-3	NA	TGCGCCAGCAGCCAAAGACTTAAAGAGACCCAGTACTTC	CASSQRLKETQYF
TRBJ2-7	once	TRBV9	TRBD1	TGTGCCAGCAGCCCCCAAGGAGGGACAGGGACTTACGAGCAGTACTTC	CASSPQGGTGTYEQYF
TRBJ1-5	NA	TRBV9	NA	TGTGCCAGCAGCGTAGACAGCGGGCAGCCCCAGCATTTT	CASSVDSGQPQHF
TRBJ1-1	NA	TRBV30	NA	TGTGCCTGGAATCGGGTTAACACTGAAGCTTTCTTT	CAWNRVNTEAFF
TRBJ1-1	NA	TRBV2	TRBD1	TGTGCCAGCACCTCCTACCGGGACAGGCAAAATATGAACACTGAAGCTTTCTTT	CASTSYRDRQNMNTEAFF
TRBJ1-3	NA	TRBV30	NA	TGTGCCCCCCCCAGGGCGAGAAGCACCATATATTTT	CAPPRARSTIYF
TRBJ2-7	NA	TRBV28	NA	TGTGCCAGCAGTTTAGGACAAGGGGGCGAGCAGTACTTC	CASSLGQGGEQYF
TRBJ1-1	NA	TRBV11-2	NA	TGTGCCAGCAGCTTAGTCGGGGGGCACACTGAAGCTTTCTTT	CASSLVGGHTEAFF
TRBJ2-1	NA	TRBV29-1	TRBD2	TGCAGCGGCGGGGCTAGCGGCTACAATGAGCAGTTCTTC	CSGGASGYNEQFF
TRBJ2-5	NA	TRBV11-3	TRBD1	TGTGCCAGCAGCTTAGGGGACAGCCGGCCGACCCAGTACTTC	CASSLGDSRPTQYF
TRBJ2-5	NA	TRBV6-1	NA	TGTGCCAGCAGAGGGGTACAAGAGACCCAGTACTTC	CASRGVQETQYF
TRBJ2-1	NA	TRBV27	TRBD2	TGTGCCAGCAGCTTATCTCTAGCGGGAGCCTACTCCTACAATGAGCAGTTCTTC	CASSLSLAGAYSYNEQFF
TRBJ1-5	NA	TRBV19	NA	TGTGCCAGTAGTATATTTACTACAGGGAACCAGCCCCAGCATTTT	CASSIFTTGNQPQHF
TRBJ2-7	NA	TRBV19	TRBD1	TGTGCCAGTAGCCAACCGGGACAGTCCTACGAGCAGTACTTC	CASSQPGQSYEQYF
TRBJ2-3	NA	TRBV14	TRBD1	TGTGCCAGCAGCAGGGACAGGGGGCTCTATAGCACAGATACGCAGTATTTT	CASSRDRGLYSTDTQYF
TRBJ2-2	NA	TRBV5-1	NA	TGCGCCAGCAGGACCCGGGGAACCGGGGAGCTGTTTTTT	CASRTRGTGELFF
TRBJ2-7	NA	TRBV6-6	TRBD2	TGTGCCAGCAGTTACAGCGGGGACTACGAGCAGTACTTC	CASSYSGDYEQYF
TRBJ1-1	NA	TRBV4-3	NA	TGCGCCAGCAGCCAAGACACAGGCACTGAAGCTTTCTTT	CASSQDTGTEAFF
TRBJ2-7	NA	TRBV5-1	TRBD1	TGCGCCATCAATTTCGGGACAGAGAACTACGAGCAGTACTTC	CAINFGTENYEQYF
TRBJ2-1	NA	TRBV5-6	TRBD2	TGTGCCAGCAGGGGACTAGGGCATGAGCAGTTCTTC	CASRGLGHEQFF
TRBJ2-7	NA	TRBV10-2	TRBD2	TGCGCCAGCAGTAGGGAGCGGGGAACCTACGAGCAGTACTTC	CASSRERGTYEQYF
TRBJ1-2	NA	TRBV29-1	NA	TGCAGCCCTCTTAGAAGCTATGGCTACACCTTC	CSPLRSYGYTF
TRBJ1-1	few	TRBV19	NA	TGTGCCAGTAGTACCTCGTGGAGGGTTGGCACTGAAGCTTTCTTT	CASSTSWRVGTEAFF
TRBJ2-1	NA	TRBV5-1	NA	TGCGCCAGCAGCTTGGCACAGGGCTACAATGAGCAGTTCTTC	CASSLAQGYNEQFF
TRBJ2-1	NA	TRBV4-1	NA	TGCGCCAGCAGTCAAGTGTATGATGAGCAGTTCTTC	CASSQVYDEQFF
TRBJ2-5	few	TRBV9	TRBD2	TGTGCCAGCAGCGTAGATCCTAGCGGGGTAGAGACCCAGTACTTC	CASSVDPSGVETQYF
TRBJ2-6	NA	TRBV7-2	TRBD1	TGTGCCAGCAGCGACCAGGGGGCGCGGGGGGCCAACGTCCTGACTTTC	CASSDQGARGANVLTF
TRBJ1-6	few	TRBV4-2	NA	TGTGCCAGCAGCCAAGATCGGAGGGACAATTCACCCCTCCACTTT	CASSQDRRDNSPLHF
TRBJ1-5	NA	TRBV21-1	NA	TGTGCCAGCACCAACGGTAAATTACCACCTAACAATCAGCCCCAGCATTTT	CASTNGKLPPNNQPQHF
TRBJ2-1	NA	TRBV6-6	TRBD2	TGTGCCAGCAGTTCCTTTGGGGCTAGCGGGGGGGAACAGTTCTTC	CASSSFGASGGEQFF
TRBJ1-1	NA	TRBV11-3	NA	TGTGCCAGCAGCTTAGATCCACAGGCTGAAGCTTTCTTT	CASSLDPQAEAFF
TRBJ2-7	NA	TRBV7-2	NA	TGTGCCAGCAGCTTTGGGGCTATCTCCTACGAGCAGTACTTC	CASSFGAISYEQYF
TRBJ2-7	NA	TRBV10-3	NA	TGTGCCATGAGTGCTAGCTCCTACGAGCAGTACTTC	CAMSASSYEQYF
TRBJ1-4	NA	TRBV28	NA	TGTGCCAGCAGTTTAGCGCAGGGAACTAATGAAAAACTGTTTTTT	CASSLAQGTNEKLFF
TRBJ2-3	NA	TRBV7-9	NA	TGTGCCAGCAGCTATGGAGGGGCTGCAGATACGCAGTATTTT	CASSYGGAADTQYF
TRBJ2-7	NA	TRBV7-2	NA	TGTGCCAGCAGCCTAATAAGCTCCTACGAGCAGTACTTC	CASSLISSYEQYF
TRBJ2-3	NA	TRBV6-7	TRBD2	TGTGCCAGCAGTCGCCTCTGCGAACTAGCGGGGGGGTGGGATACGCAGTATTTT	CASSRLCELAGGWDTQYF
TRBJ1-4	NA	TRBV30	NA	TGTGCCTGGAGGACGGGCTGGGAGGAAAAACTGTTTTTT	CAWRTGWEEKLFF
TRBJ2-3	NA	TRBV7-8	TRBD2	TGTGCCAGCAGCTCAAGCCCGGGACTAGCGGGGCTTAATACGCAGTATTTT	CASSSSPGLAGLNTQYF
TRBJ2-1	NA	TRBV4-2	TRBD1	TGTGCCAGCATACGGGACAGGGGGGACGATGAGCAGTTCTTC	CASIRDRGDDEQFF
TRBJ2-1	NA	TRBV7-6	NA	TGTGCCAGCAGCTTAGCGGGGAGCTCCTACAATGAGCAGTTCTTC	CASSLAGSSYNEQFF
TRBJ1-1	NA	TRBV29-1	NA	TGCAGCGTTGTATCCGGGAACACTGAAGCTTTCTTT	CSVVSGNTEAFF
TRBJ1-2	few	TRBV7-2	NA	TGTGCCAGCAGCTTACCCTCTAACTATGGCTACACCTTC	CASSLPSNYGYTF
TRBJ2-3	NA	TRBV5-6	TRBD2	TGTGCCAGCAGCGGACTAGCGGGTACGCAGTATTTT	CASSGLAGTQYF
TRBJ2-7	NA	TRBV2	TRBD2	TGTGCCAGCAGTAAAGAGCGGGAGGGCCGTCTCGGGCAGTACTTC	CASSKEREGRLGQYF
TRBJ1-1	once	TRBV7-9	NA	TGTGCCAGCAGCTTAGTCCATATGGGCGTCATGAACACTGAAGCTTTCTTT	CASSLVHMGVMNTEAFF
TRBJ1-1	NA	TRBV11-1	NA	TGTGCCAGCAGCTTAAGGAGGTATGGTGAAGCTTTCTTT	CASSLRRYGEAFF
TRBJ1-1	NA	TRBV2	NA	TGTGCCAGCAGTGTTCAGGGTGTGAACACTGAAGCTTTCTTT	CASSVQGVNTEAFF
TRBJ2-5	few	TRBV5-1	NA	TGCGCCAGCAGGGAGGGGGAGACCCAGTACTTC	CASREGETQYF
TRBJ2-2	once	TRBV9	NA	TGTGCCAGCAGCGTCAAACCGGGACAAAGCGTTCCCGGGGAGCTGTTTTTT	CASSVKPGQSVPGELFF
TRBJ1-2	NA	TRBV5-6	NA	TGTGCCAGCAGCTTGGCTTCGGGGGGCTACACCTTC	CASSLASGGYTF
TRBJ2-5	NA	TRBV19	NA	TGTGCCAGCTCACCAACCGGGACACTCCAAGAGACCCAGTACTTC	CASSPTGTLQETQYF